The rows below give T cell receptor beta chains drawn from one sample of a study of blood T cell repertoires in COVID-19. Sequenced by immunoSEQ multiplex PCR; TCRdb stores in-frame clones only, minus some. This table has 150,000 to 200,000 clones, around 77% appearing once. The sequenced material came from peripheral blood. Every receptor here comes from a man aged 55 to 70 with active or convalescent COVID-19. The CDR3 runs from the conserved cysteine through the conserved F or W. The D gene is left open where the match is weak. Expanded clones are given a class, and other clones once, few, many or no size at all.

D | J | size | V | CDR3 | DNA
. | TRBJ1-5 | . | TRBV19 | CASSIVPGPSNQPQHF | TGTGCCAGTAGTATAGTCCCAGGGCCTAGCAATCAGCCCCAGCATTTT
. | TRBJ1-1 | . | TRBV2 | CASITQRSTSRGSF | TGTGCCAGCATTACACAGAGATCGACTTCCAGGGGCAGCTTT
. | TRBJ1-5 | . | TRBV30 | CAWSIGGGRWSGNQPQHF | TGTGCCTGGAGTATTGGGGGAGGACGATGGAGTGGCAATCAGCCCCAGCATTTT
. | TRBJ2-7 | . | TRBV5-5 | CASSLVLTGIYEQYF | TGTGCCAGCAGCTTGGTGCTAACAGGGATCTACGAGCAGTACTTC
TRBD1 | TRBJ2-7 | . | TRBV5-4 | CASSRETGHYEQYF | TGTGCCAGCAGCCGCGAGACAGGGCACTACGAGCAGTACTTC
. | TRBJ1-2 | . | TRBV2 | CASIWDHRAVRYTF | TGTGCCAGCATATGGGACCACAGGGCAGTGCGCTACACCTTC
TRBD2 | TRBJ2-1 | . | TRBV6-1 | CASSEGAGGREQFF | TGTGCCAGCAGTGAGGGAGCGGGAGGGCGTGAGCAGTTCTTC
. | TRBJ2-7 | . | TRBV2 | CASGGDSYEQYF | TGTGCCAGCGGTGGAGACTCCTACGAGCAGTACTTC
TRBD2 | TRBJ2-3 | . | TRBV9 | CASSVELAGGADTQYF | TGTGCCAGCAGCGTAGAGCTAGCGGGAGGCGCAGATACGCAGTATTTT
TRBD2 | TRBJ2-3 | . | TRBV9 | CASSVDPSGRGADTQYF | TGTGCCAGCAGCGTAGACCCTAGCGGGAGAGGTGCAGATACGCAGTATTTT
TRBD1 | TRBJ2-2 | . | TRBV29-1 | CSVDWTGTGELFF | TGCAGCGTTGACTGGACAGGGACCGGGGAGCTGTTTTTT
TRBD2 | TRBJ2-5 | . | TRBV7-8 | CASSLLAGGETQYF | TGTGCCAGCAGCTTACTAGCGGGAGGGGAGACCCAGTACTTC
TRBD1 | TRBJ1-1 | . | TRBV9 | CASSVGVGTGTREAFF | TGTGCCAGCAGCGTAGGTGTTGGGACAGGGACAAGGGAAGCTTTCTTT
TRBD1 | TRBJ2-7 | few | TRBV9 | CASSVGTGDYEQYF | TGTGCCAGCAGCGTAGGGACAGGCGACTACGAGCAGTACTTC
. | TRBJ1-2 | few | TRBV7-3 | CASSLSPGSGYGYTF | TGTGCCAGCAGCTTAAGTCCGGGATCTGGATATGGCTACACCTTC
. | TRBJ2-5 | . | TRBV29-1 | CSVSEGQETQYF | TGCAGCGTATCTGAGGGACAAGAGACCCAGTACTTC
. | TRBJ1-2 | . | TRBV6-5 | CASSSGDPYGYTF | TGTGCCAGCAGTTCAGGGGACCCCTATGGCTACACCTTC
TRBD2 | TRBJ2-5 | . | TRBV2 | CASSETSGNRETQYF | TGTGCCAGCAGTGAAACTAGCGGTAACCGGGAGACCCAGTACTTC
. | TRBJ1-5 | . | TRBV12-5 | CASGSGYNQPQHF | TGTGCTAGTGGCTCAGGGTACAATCAGCCCCAGCATTTT
. | TRBJ1-2 | . | TRBV27 | CASSFSGSGYGYTF | TGTGCCAGCAGTTTTTCCGGGTCTGGCTATGGCTACACCTTC
. | TRBJ2-2 | few | TRBV5-1 | CAGSPHLDTGELFF | TGCGCCGGGTCCCCCCATCTAGACACCGGGGAGCTGTTTTTT
TRBD1 | TRBJ1-2 | . | TRBV11-1 | CASSFRGQGLAGYTF | TGTGCCAGCAGCTTCAGGGGACAGGGGCTCGCTGGCTACACCTTC
TRBD1 | TRBJ2-5 | . | TRBV30 | CAWSETGDGETQYF | TGTGCCTGGAGCGAGACAGGGGACGGCGAGACCCAGTACTTC
TRBD1 | TRBJ1-2 | . | TRBV25-1 | CASSGTGVIGGRGYTF | TGTGCCAGCAGTGGTACAGGGGTGATCGGTGGTAGAGGCTACACCTTC
. | TRBJ1-1 | few | TRBV6-5 | CVTTRGGLNTEAFF | TGTGTCACCACTCGGGGGGGGCTTAACACTGAAGCTTTCTTT
TRBD1 | TRBJ1-3 | . | TRBV9 | CASSSRTGVPIYF | TGTGCCAGCAGCTCCCGGACAGGGGTGCCCATATATTTT
TRBD2 | TRBJ2-1 | . | TRBV6-5 | CASSHRLAGVGEQFF | TGTGCCAGCAGTCACCGGCTAGCGGGAGTGGGTGAGCAGTTCTTC
. | TRBJ2-3 | . | TRBV6-1 | CASSERGFTDTQYF | TGTGCCAGCAGTGAAAGGGGTTTCACAGATACGCAGTATTTT
. | TRBJ1-1 | . | TRBV3-1/TRBV3-2 | CASSQWDTRGTEAFF | TGTGCCAGCAGCCAGTGGGACACCAGAGGCACTGAAGCTTTCTTT
. | TRBJ2-5 | few | TRBV5-1 | CASRDLGMEEETQYF | TGCGCCAGCCGGGACTTAGGGATGGAGGAAGAGACCCAGTACTTC
. | TRBJ1-3 | . | TRBV6-5 | CASSSETFGLNTIYF | TGTGCCAGCAGTTCTGAGACGTTCGGGTTAAACACCATATATTTT
. | TRBJ1-6 | few | TRBV3-1/TRBV3-2 | CASSQESHTRVPLHF | TGTGCCAGCAGCCAAGAGTCTCATACTAGAGTTCCCCTCCACTTT
TRBD2 | TRBJ2-5 | once | TRBV15 | CATVLSGRAPGRETQYF | TGTGCCACCGTATTAAGCGGGAGAGCCCCGGGGCGAGAGACCCAGTACTTC
. | TRBJ1-1 | . | TRBV7-2 | CASSLIGGLAEAFF | TGTGCCAGCAGCTTAATTGGGGGGTTGGCTGAAGCTTTCTTT
. | TRBJ2-5 | . | TRBV5-1 | CASSGQPGETQYF | TGCGCCAGCAGTGGCCAACCCGGGGAGACCCAGTACTTC
. | TRBJ2-2 | . | TRBV6-5 | CASAWEYRDTGELFF | TGTGCCAGCGCCTGGGAGTACCGGGACACCGGGGAGCTGTTTTTT
TRBD1 | TRBJ1-2 | . | TRBV28 | CASSSDRAYGYTF | TGTGCCAGCAGTTCGGACAGGGCCTATGGCTACACCTTC
. | TRBJ1-1 | . | TRBV5-1 | CASSSTANTEAFF | TGCGCCAGCAGCTCGACAGCGAACACTGAAGCTTTCTTT
. | TRBJ1-4 | . | TRBV28 | CATSFRGEKLFF | TGTGCCACCTCCTTTAGGGGTGAAAAACTGTTTTTT
TRBD2 | TRBJ2-1 | . | TRBV2 | CASGGRSRANEQFF | TGTGCCAGCGGCGGGAGGTCCAGGGCCAATGAGCAGTTCTTC
TRBD1 | TRBJ2-1 | . | TRBV19 | CASSTRDRGLGDEQFF | TGTGCCAGTAGTACCAGGGACAGGGGGCTAGGGGATGAGCAGTTCTTC
. | TRBJ1-4 | . | TRBV28 | CAIMDTAAKLFF | TGTGCCATTATGGACACTGCAGCGAAACTGTTTTTT
TRBD1 | TRBJ1-4 | many | TRBV7-3 | CASRTMDRGREKLFF | TGTGCCAGCAGGACAATGGACAGGGGCCGTGAAAAACTGTTTTTT
TRBD1 | TRBJ1-5 | . | TRBV16 | CASSRQGGSNQPQHF | TGTGCCAGCAGCCGACAGGGTGGAAGCAATCAGCCCCAGCATTTT
TRBD1 | TRBJ1-1 | . | TRBV2 | CASSARRQGASAFF | TGTGCCAGCAGTGCCCGGCGACAGGGGGCATCAGCTTTCTTT
TRBD1 | TRBJ2-4 | . | TRBV5-6 | CASSFGQGGRAQYF | TGTGCCAGCAGCTTTGGACAGGGGGGACGCGCTCAGTACTTC
TRBD1 | TRBJ2-1 | . | TRBV5-6 | CASSRDRGGDEQFF | TGTGCCAGCAGCCGGGACAGAGGTGGGGATGAGCAGTTCTTC
TRBD2 | TRBJ2-1 | . | TRBV18 | CASSPPSGSPHEQFF | TGTGCCAGCTCACCTCCTAGCGGGAGTCCCCATGAGCAGTTCTTC